This T cell receptor beta chain originates from a study of technical replicates of blood from several donors. A single count supports this clone. Trimming took off 2 bases at V and 3 bases at J, with 13 bases between the two ends. In germline, CDR1 is GTSNPN, CDR2 SVGIG (reference sequence). This CDR3 comprises 15 residues. Libraries were prepared by immunoSEQ multiplex PCR; TCRdb keeps only in-frame clonotypes and omits some of them. There are approximately 70,000 clones in the sample; 85% to 95% occur only once, and 0.38% lies in the top ten. This TCR derives from a human donor in good health. Sequenced sample: T cells isolated from PBMCs. This chain links TRBV30 with TRBJ1-4, with D possibly TRBD1 on 5 matching bases. CDR3 region: CAWSLEGHPNEKLFF. The CDR3 DNA reads TGTGCCTGGAGTTTGGAGGGGCATCCTAATGAAAAACTGTTTTTT.